Each of the 18 T cell receptor beta chains below was sequenced from the same sample in a study of graft-versus-host responses after intestinal transplantation (dated by TCRdb to the early 2020s). Library prep was done by the immunoSEQ multiplex PCR assay. Sourced from immuneACCESS, this table was stored by TCRdb with only in-frame sequences that have V and J called. A share of the clones is absent; for the studies checked, an unresolved V gene accounts for under half, and the remainder has no known explanation. In this sample the table shows 90,000 to 130,000 clones, about 92% of which occur a single time. More than 0.95% of the sample is taken by the ten largest. Read against the paper, the sample's time point label means: cells obtained before transplantation from donor or recipient. Their specific antigens are unknown. The sequencing used unstimulated CD8+ T cells sorted from spleen or lymph node cells, collected before transplant. The receptors shown here come from a human donor who was the organ donor for an intestinal transplant.

V and J are TRBV27 and TRBJ2-1; either TRBD1 or TRBD2 may fit D (5 bases each). V gave up 2 bases and J gave up 9 bases, with 11 bases separating them. The CDR3 has 13 amino acids. The germline V gene has CDR1 MNHEY and CDR2 SMNVEV (reference sequence). The CDR3 nucleotides read TGTGCCAGCAGTTTACCTCTGAGGGGTGAGCAGTTCTTC. It translates to CASSLPLRGEQFF.

The chain couples TRBV28 to TRBJ2-7; no clear D gene. V lost 4 bases and J lost 1, with 8 bases in between. Germline V lookup: CDR1 MDHEN, CDR2 SYDVKM. The CDR3 is made up of 13 amino acids. The CDR3: CASSSILSYEQYF. CDR3 coding DNA: TGTGCCAGCAGTTCAATCCTGTCCTACGAGCAGTACTTC.

The rearrangement joins TRBV19 to TRBJ1-5, with a weak D call TRBD1 (5 bases). CDR1 and CDR2 from the germline V gene are LNHDA and SQIVND (reference sequence). The CDR3 contains 14 residues. V was shortened by 7 bases and J by 2 bases, with 12 bases between the two germline ends. CDR3 DNA: TGTGCCAGTACCTCCCGAGGGGGCAATCAGCCCCAGCATTTT. Its translation: CASTSRGGNQPQHF.

The rearrangement links TRBV5-1 to TRBJ2-3; D gene ambiguous. Trimming shortened V by 4 bases and J by 6 bases, and 12 bases separated the two germline ends. The CDR3 sequence is 13 residues long. Germline assignment: CDR1 SGHRS and CDR2 YFSETQ. The CDR3 coding sequence is TGCGCCAGCAGCGAGCGACCCTCGGATACGCAGTATTTT. It is translated as CASSERPSDTQYF.

The chain recombines TRBV19 with TRBJ2-7; TRBD2 is a possible D gene (5 bases). Germline V lookup: CDR1 LNHDA, CDR2 SQIVND (reference sequence). The germline V and J ends were trimmed by 4 bases and 0 bases, with 10 bases remaining between them. This CDR3 is built from 14 residues. The CDR3 protein is CASSTGLFSYEQYF. In DNA form, the CDR3 reads TGTGCCAGTAGTACCGGACTCTTCTCCTACGAGCAGTACTTC.

This clone came up once. This sequence joins TRBV5-8 and TRBJ2-6; D is uncertain. The germline V gene has CDR1 SGHTS and CDR2 YDEGEE. The CDR3 consists of 16 residues. Trimming shortened V by 2 bases and J by 0 bases, and 9 bases separated the two germline ends. The CDR3 loop reads CASSFGPISGANVLTF. The DNA of the CDR3 is TGTGCCAGCAGCTTTGGACCGATCTCTGGGGCCAACGTCCTGACTTTC.

This rearrangement joins TRBV9 to TRBJ1-5, with D perhaps TRBD1 (6 bases). Per germline, CDR1 SGDLS and CDR2 YYNGEE. Trimming cost V 3 bases and J 0 bases, with 16 bases left between them. This CDR3 is 17 amino acids long. DNA of the CDR3: TGTGCCAGCAGCGCCCGAGGGGGGATGACTAGCAATCAGCCCCAGCATTTT. Amino acid sequence: CASSARGGMTSNQPQHF.

This chain links TRBV9 with TRBJ2-2; 9 nucleotides line up with TRBD1. The V and J ends lost 1 base and 4 bases, in that order; junction bases with no gene match: 2. Germline CDR1 SGDLS, CDR2 YYNGEE. The CDR3 contains 15 residues. This chain's CDR3 is CASSVMTGGTGELFF. DNA for the CDR3: TGTGCCAGCAGCGTAATGACAGGGGGCACCGGGGAGCTGTTTTTT.

The genes are TRBV19 and TRBJ1-1, with unresolved D. The CDR3 runs to 14 residues. Germline CDR1 reads LNHDA; CDR2 reads SQIVND (reference sequence). V lost 6 bases to trimming and J lost 0 bases, with 11 bases between them. The CDR3 region has the DNA TGTGCCAGTAGCCCCAGCGGGATGAACACTGAAGCTTTCTTT. This gives the protein CASSPSGMNTEAFF.

The J gene is TRBJ1-4, the V gene TRBV18; no clear D gene. CDR1 KGHSH and CDR2 LQKENI come from the germline V gene. The CDR3 is 11 residues long. The DNA for the CDR3 is TGTGCAGGAACAGCAAATGAAAAACTGTTTTTT. As protein: CAGTANEKLFF.

The chain recombines TRBV10-2 with TRBJ2-7; 9 bases are a match to TRBD1. The V gene end was trimmed by 2 bases and the J gene end by 4 bases; junction bases not matched to a gene: 9. This CDR3 contains 16 residues. Germline V gene sequence: CDR1 WSHSY, CDR2 SAAADI. CDR3 sequence (DNA): TGCGCCAGCAGTGAGGAAGCGACAGGGGGGGTGTACGAGCAGTACTTC. This codes for CASSEEATGGVYEQYF.

This chain links TRBV28 with TRBJ2-7; D unresolved. Trimming cost V 6 bases and J 2 bases, with 5 bases left between them. The CDR3 covers 11 residues. Germline lookup yields CDR1 MDHEN and CDR2 SYDVKM. CDR3 DNA sequence: TGTGCCAGCAGGGCAGCCTACGAGCAGTACTTC. Translation: CASRAAYEQYF.

The chain combines TRBV13 with TRBJ2-3; D ambiguous. In germline, CDR1 is PRHDT, CDR2 FYEKMQ (reference sequence). V lost 4 bases and J lost 0, with 2 bases in between. CDR3 length: 12 amino acids. For the CDR3, the DNA is TGTGCCAGCAGCTCGAGCACAGATACGCAGTATTTT. This translates into CASSSSTDTQYF.

This sequence joins TRBV19 and TRBJ2-7; 8 bases are shared with TRBD1. Trimming removed 4 bases from V and 3 bases from J; junction bases left unmatched: 11. The CDR3 totals 16 residues. Germline CDR1 is LNHDA and CDR2 is SQIVND (reference sequence). CDR3 coding DNA: TGTGCCAGTAGTACTACAGGACAGGGCCGTTTCTACGAGCAGTACTTC. Protein sequence: CASSTTGQGRFYEQYF.

Only one count was recorded for this clone. This chain joins TRBV27 and TRBJ2-7; 7 positions agree with TRBD1. V was clipped by 8 bases and J by 6 bases; unmatched bases: 4. Germline lookup yields CDR1 MNHEY and CDR2 SMNVEV (reference sequence). This CDR3 has 11 amino acids. The CDR3: CASEGASEQYF. The CDR3 DNA reads as TGTGCCAGCGAGGGGGCCTCCGAGCAGTACTTC.

The CDR3 is CASSEVKSSYNEQFF. In nucleotides, the CDR3 is TGCGCCAGCAGTGAGGTCAAAAGCTCCTACAATGAGCAGTTCTTC. This rearrangement joins TRBV10-2 to TRBJ2-1; D gene unclear. V shed 2 bases and J shed 0 bases, with 8 bases lying between them. Germline lookup yields CDR1 WSHSY and CDR2 SAAADI. The CDR3 has 15 residues.

This clone showed up just once. This CDR3 is CASSSGKEGPEYEQFF. CDR3 in DNA: TGTGCCAGCAGCTCCGGGAAGGAGGGGCCCGAATATGAGCAGTTCTTC. V is TRBV7-9 and J is TRBJ2-1; the D gene is possibly TRBD2 (6 bases). The CDR3 length is 16 residues. V lost 4 bases to trimming and J lost 8 bases, with 21 bases between them. In germline, CDR1 is SEHNR, CDR2 FQNEAQ (reference sequence).

The rearrangement joins TRBV7-4 to TRBJ2-1, with 8 bases aligning to TRBD2. From germline, CDR1 is SGHVT and CDR2 SQSDAQ. J lost 2 bases, V lost 5 bases, and 5 bases had no gene match. This CDR3 comprises 15 residues. CDR3 nucleotides: TGTGCCAGCAGCCCAGGGACTAGTCCCTACAATGAGCAGTTCTTC. Translation: CASSPGTSPYNEQFF. Complete variable domain (other parts from reference TRBV7-4 and TRBJ2-1): GAGVSQSPRYKVAKRGRDVALRCDSISGHVTLYWYRQTLGQGSEVLTYSQSDAQRDKSGRPSGRFSAERPERSVSTLKIQRTEQGDSAVYLCASSPGTSPYNEQFFGPGTRLTVL.